Reported below is one TCR beta chain. Its antigen is undetermined. Germline CDR1 reads SGDLS; CDR2 reads YYNGEE. Unmatched junction bases numbered 11, after V lost 4 bases and J lost 4 bases. This CDR3 spans 18 amino acids. Only in-frame clones appear in the TCRdb table, and some are missing; sequencing was by immunoSEQ multiplex PCR. The table has about 89,000 clones, 85% to 95% seen once. This sample is part of a study of OX40 agonist ivuxolimab in advanced cancers. Study information: The patients got ivuxolimab, which is an agonistic anti-OX40 (CD134) antibody.

General observations from the study: At doses 0.1 to 3.0 mg/kg, CD4+ and CD8+ clones expanded.

Here the sequenced sample was CD4+ or CD8+ T cells sorted from blood, taken in a trial of the OX40 agonist ivuxolimab. This clonotype originated in an adult with an advanced solid tumor such as melanoma, head and neck, liver or kidney cancer. This chain uses TRBV9 with TRBJ2-1; 13 bases line up with TRBD2. CDR3 in amino acids: CASSPRHTSGGAYNEQFF. CDR3 DNA sequence: TGTGCCAGCAGCCCCCGTCATACTAGCGGGGGGGCATACAATGAGCAGTTCTTC.